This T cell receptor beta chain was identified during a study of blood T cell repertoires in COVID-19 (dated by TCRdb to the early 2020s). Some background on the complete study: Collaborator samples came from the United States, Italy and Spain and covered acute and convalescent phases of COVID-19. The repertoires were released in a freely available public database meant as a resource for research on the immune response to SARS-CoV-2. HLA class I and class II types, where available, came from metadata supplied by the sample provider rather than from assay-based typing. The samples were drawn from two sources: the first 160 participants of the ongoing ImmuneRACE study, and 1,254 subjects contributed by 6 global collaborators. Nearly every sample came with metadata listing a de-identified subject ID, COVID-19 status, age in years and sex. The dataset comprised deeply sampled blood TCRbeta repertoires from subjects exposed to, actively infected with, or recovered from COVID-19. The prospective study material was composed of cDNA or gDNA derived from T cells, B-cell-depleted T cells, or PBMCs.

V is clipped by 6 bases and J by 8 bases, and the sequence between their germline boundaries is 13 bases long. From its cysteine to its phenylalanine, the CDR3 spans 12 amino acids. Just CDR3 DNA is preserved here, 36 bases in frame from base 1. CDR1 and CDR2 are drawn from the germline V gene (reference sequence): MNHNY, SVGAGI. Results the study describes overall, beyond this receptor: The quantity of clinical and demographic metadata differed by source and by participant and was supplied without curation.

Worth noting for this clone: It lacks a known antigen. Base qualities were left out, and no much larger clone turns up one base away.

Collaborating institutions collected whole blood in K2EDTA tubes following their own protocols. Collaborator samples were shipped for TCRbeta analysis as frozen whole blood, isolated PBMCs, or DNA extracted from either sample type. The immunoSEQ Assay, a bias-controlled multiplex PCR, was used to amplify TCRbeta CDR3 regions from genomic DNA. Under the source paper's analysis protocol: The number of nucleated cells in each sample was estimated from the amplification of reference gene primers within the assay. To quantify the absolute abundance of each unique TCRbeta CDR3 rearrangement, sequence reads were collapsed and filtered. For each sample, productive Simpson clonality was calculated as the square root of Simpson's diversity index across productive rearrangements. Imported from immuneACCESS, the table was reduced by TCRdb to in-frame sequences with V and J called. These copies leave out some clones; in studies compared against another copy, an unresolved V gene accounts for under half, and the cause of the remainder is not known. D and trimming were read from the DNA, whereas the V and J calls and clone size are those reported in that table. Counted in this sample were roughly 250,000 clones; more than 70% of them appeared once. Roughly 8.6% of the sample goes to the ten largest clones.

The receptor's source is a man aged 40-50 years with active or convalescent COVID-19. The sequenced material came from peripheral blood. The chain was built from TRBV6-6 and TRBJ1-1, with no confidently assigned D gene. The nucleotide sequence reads TGTGCCAGCAGGCAGGCCCCACCGGAAGCTTTCTTT. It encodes CASRQAPPEAFF.